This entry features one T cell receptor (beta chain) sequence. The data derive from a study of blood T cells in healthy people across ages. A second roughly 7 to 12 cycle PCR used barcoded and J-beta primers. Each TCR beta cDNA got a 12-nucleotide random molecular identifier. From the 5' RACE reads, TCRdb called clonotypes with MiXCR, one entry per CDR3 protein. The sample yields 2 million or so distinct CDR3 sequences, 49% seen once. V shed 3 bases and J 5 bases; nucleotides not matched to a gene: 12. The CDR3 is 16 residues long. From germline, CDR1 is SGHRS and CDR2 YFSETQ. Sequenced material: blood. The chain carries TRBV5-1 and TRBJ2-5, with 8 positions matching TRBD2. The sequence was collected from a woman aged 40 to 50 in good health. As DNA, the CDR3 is TGCGCCAGCAGCTGGTCGTCCACTAGCGGCGGGGAGACCCAGTACTTC. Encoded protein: CASSWSSTSGGETQYF. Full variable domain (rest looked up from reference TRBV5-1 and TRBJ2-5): KAGVTQTPRYLIKTRGQQVTLSCSPISGHRSVSWYQQTPGQGLQFLFEYFSETQRNKGNFPGRFSGRQFSNSRSEMNVSTLELGDSALYLCASSWSSTSGGETQYFGPGTRLLVL.